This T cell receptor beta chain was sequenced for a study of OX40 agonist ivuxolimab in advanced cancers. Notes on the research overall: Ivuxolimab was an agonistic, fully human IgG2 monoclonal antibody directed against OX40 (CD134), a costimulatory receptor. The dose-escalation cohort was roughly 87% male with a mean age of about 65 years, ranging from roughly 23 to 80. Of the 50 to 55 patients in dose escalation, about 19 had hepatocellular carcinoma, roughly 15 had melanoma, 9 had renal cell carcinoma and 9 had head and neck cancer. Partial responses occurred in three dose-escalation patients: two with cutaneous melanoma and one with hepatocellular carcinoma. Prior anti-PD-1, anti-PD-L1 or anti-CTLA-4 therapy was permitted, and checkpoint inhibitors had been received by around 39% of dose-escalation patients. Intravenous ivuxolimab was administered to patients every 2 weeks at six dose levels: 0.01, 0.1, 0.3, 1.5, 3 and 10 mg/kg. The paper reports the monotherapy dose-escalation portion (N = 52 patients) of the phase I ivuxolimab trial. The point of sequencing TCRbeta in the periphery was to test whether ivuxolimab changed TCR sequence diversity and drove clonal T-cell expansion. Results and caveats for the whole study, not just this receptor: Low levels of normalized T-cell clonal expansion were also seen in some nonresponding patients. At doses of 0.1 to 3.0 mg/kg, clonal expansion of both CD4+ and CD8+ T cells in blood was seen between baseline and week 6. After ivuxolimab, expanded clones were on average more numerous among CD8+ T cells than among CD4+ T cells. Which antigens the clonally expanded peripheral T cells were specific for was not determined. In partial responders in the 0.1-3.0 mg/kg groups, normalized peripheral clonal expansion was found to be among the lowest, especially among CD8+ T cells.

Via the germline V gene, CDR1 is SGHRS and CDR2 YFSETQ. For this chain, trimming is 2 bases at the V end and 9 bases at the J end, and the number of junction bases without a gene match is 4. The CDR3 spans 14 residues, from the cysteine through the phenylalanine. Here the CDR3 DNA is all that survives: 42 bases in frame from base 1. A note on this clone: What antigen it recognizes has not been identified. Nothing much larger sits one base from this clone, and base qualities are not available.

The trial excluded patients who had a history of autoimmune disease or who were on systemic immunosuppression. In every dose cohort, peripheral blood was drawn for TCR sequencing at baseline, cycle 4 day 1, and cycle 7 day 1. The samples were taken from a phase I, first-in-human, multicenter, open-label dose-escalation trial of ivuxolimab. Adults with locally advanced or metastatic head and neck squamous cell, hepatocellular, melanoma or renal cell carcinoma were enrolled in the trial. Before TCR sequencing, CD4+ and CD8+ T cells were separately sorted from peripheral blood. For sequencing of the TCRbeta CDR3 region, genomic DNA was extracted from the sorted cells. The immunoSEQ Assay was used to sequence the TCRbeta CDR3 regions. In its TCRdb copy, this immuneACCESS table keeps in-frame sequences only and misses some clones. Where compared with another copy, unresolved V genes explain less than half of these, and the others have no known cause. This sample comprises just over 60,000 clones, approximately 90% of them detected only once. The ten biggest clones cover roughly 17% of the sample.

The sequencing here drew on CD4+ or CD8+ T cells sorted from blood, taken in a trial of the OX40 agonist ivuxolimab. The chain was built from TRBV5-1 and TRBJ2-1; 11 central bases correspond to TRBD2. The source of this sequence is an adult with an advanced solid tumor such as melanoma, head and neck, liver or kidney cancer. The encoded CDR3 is CASSFGTSGGEQFF. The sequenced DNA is TGCGCCAGCAGCTTCGGGACTAGCGGAGGTGAGCAGTTCTTC.